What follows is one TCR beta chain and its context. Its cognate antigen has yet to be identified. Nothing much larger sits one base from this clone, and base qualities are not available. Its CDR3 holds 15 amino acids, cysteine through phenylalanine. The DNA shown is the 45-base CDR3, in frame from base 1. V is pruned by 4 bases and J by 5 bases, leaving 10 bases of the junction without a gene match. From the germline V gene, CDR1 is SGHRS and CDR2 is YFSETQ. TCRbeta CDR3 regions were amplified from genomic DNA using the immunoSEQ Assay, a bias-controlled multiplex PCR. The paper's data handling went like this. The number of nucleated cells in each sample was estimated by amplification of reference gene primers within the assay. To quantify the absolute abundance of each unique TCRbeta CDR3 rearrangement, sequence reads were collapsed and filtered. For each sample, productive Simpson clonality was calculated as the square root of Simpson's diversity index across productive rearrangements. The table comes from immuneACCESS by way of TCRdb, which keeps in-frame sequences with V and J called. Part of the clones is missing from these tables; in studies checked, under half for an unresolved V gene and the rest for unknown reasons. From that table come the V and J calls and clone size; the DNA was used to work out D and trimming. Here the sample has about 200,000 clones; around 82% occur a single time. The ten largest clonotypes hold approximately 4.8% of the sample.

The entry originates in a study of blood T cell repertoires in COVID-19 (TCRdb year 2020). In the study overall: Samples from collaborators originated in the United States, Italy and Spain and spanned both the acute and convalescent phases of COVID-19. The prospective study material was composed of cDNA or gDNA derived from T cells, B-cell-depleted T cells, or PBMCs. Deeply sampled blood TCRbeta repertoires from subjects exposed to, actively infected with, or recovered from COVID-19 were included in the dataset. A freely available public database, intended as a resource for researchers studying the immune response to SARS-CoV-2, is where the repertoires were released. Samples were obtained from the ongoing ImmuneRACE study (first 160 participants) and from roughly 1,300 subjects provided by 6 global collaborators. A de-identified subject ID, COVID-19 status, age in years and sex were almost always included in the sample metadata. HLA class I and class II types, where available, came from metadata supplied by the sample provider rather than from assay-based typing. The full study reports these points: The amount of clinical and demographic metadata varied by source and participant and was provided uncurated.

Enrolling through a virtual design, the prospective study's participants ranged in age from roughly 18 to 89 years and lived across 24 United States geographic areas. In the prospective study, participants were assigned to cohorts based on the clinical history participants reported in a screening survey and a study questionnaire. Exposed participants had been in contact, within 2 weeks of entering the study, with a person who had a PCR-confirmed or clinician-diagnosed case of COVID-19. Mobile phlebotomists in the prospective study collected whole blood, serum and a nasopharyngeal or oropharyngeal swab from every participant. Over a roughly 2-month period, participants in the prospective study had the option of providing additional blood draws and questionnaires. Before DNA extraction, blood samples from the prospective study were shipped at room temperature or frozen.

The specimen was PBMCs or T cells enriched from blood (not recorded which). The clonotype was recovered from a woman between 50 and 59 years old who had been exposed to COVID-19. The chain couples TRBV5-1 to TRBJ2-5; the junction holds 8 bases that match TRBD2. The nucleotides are TGCGCCAGCAGCCCTTCTGCGGGGGGTCTGGAGACCCAGTACTTC. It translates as CASSPSAGGLETQYF.